One sample yielded the 23 T cell receptor beta chains listed below, sequenced in a study of immune evolution from preneoplasia to lung adenocarcinoma. Libraries were prepared by immunoSEQ multiplex PCR; TCRdb keeps only in-frame clonotypes and omits some of them. The repertoire includes 8,000 to 8,500 clones, 79% of them detected once, and around 8% sits in the top ten. Sequenced sample: FFPE adjacent normal lung tissue. Receptors were obtained from a person aged 55-79 years with lung adenocarcinoma.

This clone has just a few counts. The rearrangement links TRBV28 to TRBJ2-7; TRBD1 matches 9 bases. Germline V gene lookup returns CDR1 MDHEN and CDR2 SYDVKM. Losses at the gene ends were 5 bases for V and 5 bases for J; bases not matched to a gene: 10. The CDR3 spans 15 residues. The CDR3 region is CASSRPRDRANEQYF. CDR3 in DNA: TGTGCCAGCAGTCGACCTAGGGACAGGGCCAACGAGCAGTACTTC.

V gene TRBV30 combines with J gene TRBJ1-4, with D perhaps matching TRBD1 (5 bases). Trimming left V 2 bases short and J 0 bases short, with 13 bases between. Germline V lookup: CDR1 GTSNPN, CDR2 SVGIG (reference sequence). This CDR3 is 16 amino acids long. The CDR3 here is CAWSNRDAATNEKLFF. CDR3 nucleotides: TGTGCCTGGAGTAACCGGGACGCTGCAACTAATGAAAAACTGTTTTTT.

The chain is built from TRBV5-1 and TRBJ2-5; possibly TRBD1 for D (6 bases). CDR1 and CDR2 (germline): SGHRS, YFSETQ. This CDR3 is 14 amino acids long. Trimming shortened V by 4 bases and J by 1 base, and 11 bases separated the two germline ends. The CDR3 sequence: CASSPTGFQETQYF. In nucleotides, the CDR3 is TGCGCCAGCAGCCCAACAGGGTTCCAAGAGACCCAGTACTTC.

The rearrangement joins TRBV5-4 to TRBJ2-7, with D possibly matching TRBD2 (5 bases). The CDR3 spans 14 residues. Looked up from germline, CDR1 is SGHNT and CDR2 is YYREEE (reference sequence). V was trimmed by 4 bases and J by 4 bases, leaving 15 bases between them. The CDR3 DNA reads TGTGCCAGCAGCAGAGGGAGTTATGGGTACGAGCAGTACTTC. Its protein product is CASSRGSYGYEQYF.

This clone is judged medium-sized (0.01 to 0.1%). The chain employs TRBV11-2 and TRBJ2-7; TRBD1 aligns across 9 bases. Trimming at V came to 4 bases and at J to 3 bases, leaving 7 bases not matched to a gene. This CDR3 has 15 amino acids. CDR1 is SGHAT, CDR2 FQNNGV, per germline. The CDR3 here is CASSSGQGIYYEQYF. The DNA of the CDR3 is TGTGCCAGCAGCTCGGGACAGGGCATCTACTACGAGCAGTACTTC.

This clone has a single count. The rearrangement links TRBV11-2 to TRBJ1-6, with D hard to call. This CDR3 is built from 14 residues. With 5 bases removed from V and 8 bases from J, the gap between germline ends came to 13 bases. Germline CDR1 reads SGHAT; CDR2 reads FQNNGV. CDR3 residues: CASSTDFTYSPLHF. In nucleotides, the CDR3 is TGTGCCAGCAGCACGGACTTTACTTATTCACCCCTCCACTTT.

This clone was picked up one time. The chain employs TRBV5-1 and TRBJ2-1, with D possibly being TRBD1 or TRBD2 (5 bases each). Trimming removed 7 bases at V and 7 bases at J, with 18 bases between. Germline CDR1 is SGHRS and CDR2 is YFSETQ. This CDR3 region has 14 residues. Here the CDR3 DNA reads TGCGCCAGCTCCCGGGACGGAGAGGCTAATGAGCAGTTCTTC. Translation gives CASSRDGEANEQFF.

The V call is TRBV15, the J call TRBJ1-2, with TRBD1 identical over 8 bases. V was clipped by 0 bases and J by 8 bases; unmatched bases: 8. This CDR3 is 15 amino acids long. In germline, CDR1 is LNHNV, CDR2 YYDKDF (reference sequence). The CDR3 sequence: CATSRDLGQAGGYTF. The CDR3 nucleotides read TGTGCCACCAGCAGAGACCTGGGACAGGCGGGGGGCTACACCTTC.

This chain connects TRBV2 to TRBJ2-7, with 8 bases fitting TRBD1. In germline, CDR1 is SNHLY, CDR2 FYNNEI. The CDR3 covers 17 residues. J gave up 0 bases and V 6 bases, and 13 bases lay outside the gene matches. This CDR3 is CASSRRRTGYISYEQYF. The CDR3 DNA sequence: TGTGCCAGCAGCAGAAGAAGGACAGGGTATATCTCCTACGAGCAGTACTTC. Together with reference TRBV2 and TRBJ2-7, the CDR3 gives the full variable domain: EPEVTQTPSHQVTQMGQEVILRCVPISNHLYFYWYRQILGQKVEFLVSFYNNEISEKSEIFDDQFSVERPDGSNFTLKIRSTKLEDSAMYFCASSRRRTGYISYEQYFGPGTRLTVT.

This chain joins TRBV30 and TRBJ1-4; 7 bases are shared with TRBD1. CDR1 is GTSNPN and CDR2 is SVGIG in the germline V gene (reference sequence). CDR3 length: 17 residues. V trimming: 3 bases; J trimming: 6 bases; junction bases outside the gene matches: 16. The CDR3 protein is CAWRTTPRGRLDEKLFF. The CDR3 DNA is TGTGCCTGGAGGACCACGCCTAGGGGGCGCTTGGATGAAAAACTGTTTTTT.

The CDR3, as DNA: TGTGCCAGCAGTTTTTTCCTGGGACAGGGGACGCCTGGGGCCAACGTCCTGACTTTC. Amino acids: CASSFFLGQGTPGANVLTF. The chain carries TRBV27 and TRBJ2-6; 10 nucleotides align to TRBD1. CDR1 and CDR2 from the germline V gene are MNHEY and SMNVEV (reference sequence). CDR3 size: 19 residues. After removal of 3 bases from V and 2 bases from J, the junction contained 10 bases not matched to a gene.

The V gene is TRBV2, the J gene TRBJ2-7, with D tentatively TRBD2 (5 bases). CDR1 is SNHLY, CDR2 FYNNEI, per germline. V dropped 7 bases and J dropped 4 bases, with 14 bases sitting between them. The CDR3 has 13 residues. The CDR3 loop is CASTEGSYYEQYF. The CDR3 nucleotides read TGTGCCAGCACCGAGGGATCTTATTACGAGCAGTACTTC.

DNA of the CDR3: TGCAGCGTTGACGCCTATAACGAGCAGTACTTC. Protein product: CSVDAYNEQYF. The chain couples TRBV29-1 to TRBJ2-7; D is undetermined. The CDR3 has 11 amino acids. Trimming shortened V by 3 bases and J by 5 bases, and 8 bases separated the two germline ends. Germline CDR1 reads SQVTM; CDR2 reads ANQGSEA.

V and J are TRBV2 and TRBJ1-6; 8 bases are a match to TRBD1. Germline assignment: CDR1 SNHLY and CDR2 FYNNEI. The V gene end was trimmed by 7 bases and the J gene end by 4 bases; junction bases not matched to a gene: 18. This CDR3 has 19 amino acids. CDR3 residues: CASKAGQGGEWLYNSPLHF. The CDR3 DNA is TGTGCCAGCAAGGCCGGACAGGGAGGGGAATGGCTTTATAATTCACCCCTCCACTTT.

This rearrangement joins TRBV27 to TRBJ2-1, with a tentative D call TRBD1 (6 bases). This CDR3 is 14 amino acids long. Germline CDR1 reads MNHEY; CDR2 reads SMNVEV (reference sequence). V shed 3 bases and J shed 5 bases, with 11 bases lying between them. As DNA, the CDR3 is TGTGCCAGCAGTTTCCGGGACACGAACAATGAGCAGTTCTTC. This gives the protein CASSFRDTNNEQFF.

The rearrangement joins TRBV28 to TRBJ1-4; D is uncertain. Germline V gene sequence: CDR1 MDHEN, CDR2 SYDVKM. The CDR3 sequence is 11 residues long. Between the trimmed V and J ends, which lost 2 bases and 10 bases, there was a span of 5 bases. CDR3 nucleotides: TGTGCCAGCAGTTTAACCGGAAAACTGTTTTTT. Translated, it gives CASSLTGKLFF.

The chain couples TRBV28 to TRBJ2-6; perhaps TRBD2 as D (7 bases). CDR1 and CDR2 (germline): MDHEN, SYDVKM. The V end lost 1 base, the J end lost 1 base, and 11 bases lay between the germline ends. The CDR3 length is 17 residues. This CDR3 reads CASSLLGGVSGANVLTF. In DNA, the CDR3 is TGTGCCAGCAGTTTATTAGGGGGGGTTTCTGGGGCCAACGTCCTGACTTTC.

The gene calls are TRBV27 and TRBJ1-2; maybe TRBD1 (6 bases). V was pared by 6 bases and J by 6 bases, with 14 bases between. The CDR3 has 13 amino acids. CDR1 MNHEY and CDR2 SMNVEV come from the germline V gene (reference sequence). Written as DNA, the CDR3 is TGTGCCAGCAGCGAGGGGGGTCGGAATGGCTACACCTTC. Encoded protein: CASSEGGRNGYTF.

This clone is labeled as large (0.1 to 1%). The chain has TRBV6-5 and TRBJ1-5; 7 bases agree with TRBD1. Losses at the gene ends were 0 bases for V and 5 bases for J; bases not matched to a gene: 4. The CDR3 totals 15 residues. CDR1 and CDR2 from the germline V gene are MNHEY and SVGAGI. The CDR3 region has the DNA TGTGCCAGCAGTTACTCGACAGGGACAGATCAGCCCCAGCATTTT. It yields the protein CASSYSTGTDQPQHF.

The V gene is TRBV28, the J gene TRBJ1-5, with no clear D. V was cut by 5 bases and J by 2 bases, with 13 bases left in between. The V gene's germline CDR1 is MDHEN and CDR2 SYDVKM. The CDR3 totals 15 residues. CDR3 sequence: CASSLITPGNQPQHF. The CDR3 DNA is TGTGCCAGCAGTCTAATAACACCGGGCAATCAGCCCCAGCATTTT.

CDR3 sequence reads: CASSPQTTGPYEQYF. CDR3 coding DNA: TGTGCCAGCTCACCGCAGACAACCGGCCCTTACGAGCAGTACTTC. This rearrangement joins TRBV18 to TRBJ2-7; D unresolved. Trimming took 3 bases from V and 4 from J, leaving 16 bases between them. The CDR3 spans 15 residues. Per the germline V gene, CDR1 is KGHSH and CDR2 is LQKENI.

The chain has TRBV7-2 and TRBJ1-2; D possibly corresponds to TRBD1 (5 bases). The CDR3 totals 17 residues. V was trimmed by 5 bases and J by 6 bases, leaving 25 bases between them. The V gene's germline CDR1 is SGHTA and CDR2 FQGNSA. CDR3 bases: TGTGCCAGCAGCCCGAGTCGCGCGGGACCCCTAACCCATGGCTACACCTTC. Its protein is CASSPSRAGPLTHGYTF.

V gene TRBV6-5 combines with J gene TRBJ1-2; no clear D. The germline V gene has CDR1 MNHEY and CDR2 SVGAGI. The germline V and J ends were trimmed by 2 bases and 4 bases, with 14 bases remaining between them. CDR3 length: 15 amino acids. This CDR3 is CASSYADGAGYGYTF. The CDR3 nucleotides read TGTGCCAGCAGTTACGCGGATGGTGCCGGCTATGGCTACACCTTC.